Many counts were recorded for the clone carrying this T cell receptor beta chain. No antigen is known for it. Germline V gene lookup returns CDR1 MNHEY and CDR2 SVGAGI. The CDR3 consists of 15 residues. V gave up 0 bases and J gave up 3 bases, with 11 bases separating them. This specimen comes from a study of spatial heterogeneity in lung cancer. Study information: In raw reads, more than eight appearances on average were recorded for each unique TCR and UMI combination. Study conclusions and caveats: Ubiquitous expanded tumor TCRs appeared in blood more at resection than follow-up.

TCR cDNA molecules each had a unique molecular identifier. TCRdb processed the 5' RACE reads anew with MiXCR; each CDR3 protein has one entry. This repertoire shows about 23,000 distinct CDR3 sequences, around 4.6% found once; its top ten account for about 5.5%. Time point here: sample taken at primary tumor resection. TCRs were sequenced from unsorted whole RNA of tumor, nontumor lung or PBMC. The origin of this receptor is a male donor with early-stage non-small cell lung cancer. Here the sequenced sample was PBMCs, taken at surgery. The chain employs TRBV6-5 and TRBJ1-2, with D unresolved. CDR3 nucleotide sequence: TGTGCCAGCAGTTACTCTTTGGCGGGAGACTATGGCTACACCTTC. This codes for CASSYSLAGDYGYTF.